This T cell receptor (beta chain) was identified in a study of molecular identifiers for immune sequencing clone quantification. This clonotype showed up many times. Antigen specificity is unknown. Broader study findings: Clones carrying above 20 RNA copies accounted for over 99% of effector molecules, under 1% in naive cells. Jurkat TCR RNA that was spiked in from one cell was reportedly detectable among one million naive cells.

Libraries from naive CD8 cells were generated from roughly 18,000 to 920,000 sorted cells (with 10%, 30% or 50% RNA). Naive CD8 T cells were sorted, and the gate applied was CD8+CD4-CCR7+CD45RA+. TCRdb re-derived calls from the PCR reads in MiXCR, one entry per CDR3 protein. Of 35,000 or so distinct CDR3 sequences listed, about 18% are singletons. The TCR comes from a human donor in good health. Some libraries in this study had Jurkat cell RNA spiked in. Sequencing input: naive CD8+ T cells from blood, with Jurkat cell RNA spiked in. Described subset: FACS-sorted CD8+CD4-CCR7+CD45RA+ naive T cells.

The CDR3 nucleotides read TGTGCCGGCCGAACGGGGTCTGGCACAGATACGCAGTATTTT. Protein sequence: CAGRTGSGTDTQYF. The chain couples TRBV13 to TRBJ2-3; the D gene is possibly TRBD2 (5 bases). CDR3 length equals 14 residues. Per germline, CDR1 PRHDT and CDR2 FYEKMQ (reference sequence). V was clipped by 11 bases and J by 1 base, with 16 bases between them.